What follows describes a single TCR beta chain. Germline CDR1 LGHNT, CDR2 FRNRAP. The CDR3 sequence is 14 residues long. Trimming cost V 1 base and J 0 bases, with 5 bases left between them. This sample is drawn from a study of blood T cell repertoires in COVID-19. In the study overall: Samples representing acute and convalescent COVID-19 were sourced from the United States, Italy and Spain. Nucleic acid was either cDNA or gDNA, and it came from T cells, B-cell-depleted T cells, or PBMCs.

Original data processing: By means of reference gene primer amplification, nucleated cell counts were estimated. Some clones are missing from TCRdb's copy, which holds only in-frame ones; the method was immunoSEQ multiplex PCR. V and J calls and clone size are as listed in that table; D and trimming were resolved from the DNA. The top ten hold 5% of the sample, which has about 100,000 clones, 88% seen once. The sequence came from a human donor in a cohort sampled during active COVID-19. The chain uses TRBV12-5 and TRBJ2-3; D is unclear. The source material was peripheral blood. The CDR3 DNA reads TGTGCTAGTGGTTTGGCCCTCAGCACAGATACGCAGTATTTT. This sequence encodes CASGLALSTDTQYF. Full variable domain (remainder filled in from reference TRBV12-5 and TRBJ2-3): DARVTQTPRHKVTEMGQEVTMRCQPILGHNTVFWYRQTMMQGLELLAYFRNRAPLDDSGMPKDRFSAEMPDATLATLKIQPSEPRDSAVYFCASGLALSTDTQYFGPGTRLTVL.